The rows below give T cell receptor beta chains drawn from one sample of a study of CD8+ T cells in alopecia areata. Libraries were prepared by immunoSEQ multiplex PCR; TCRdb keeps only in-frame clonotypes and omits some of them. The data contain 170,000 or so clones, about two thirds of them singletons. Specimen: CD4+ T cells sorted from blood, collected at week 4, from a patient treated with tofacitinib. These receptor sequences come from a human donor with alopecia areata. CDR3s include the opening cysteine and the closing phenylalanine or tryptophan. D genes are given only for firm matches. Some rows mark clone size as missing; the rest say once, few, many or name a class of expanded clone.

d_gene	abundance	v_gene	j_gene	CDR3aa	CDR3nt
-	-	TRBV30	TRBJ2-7	CAWSDARSYEQYF	TGTGCCTGGAGTGACGCGAGGTCCTACGAGCAGTACTTC
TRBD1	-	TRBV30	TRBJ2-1	CAGQGQGANEQFF	TGTGCCGGCCAGGGACAGGGGGCCAATGAGCAGTTCTTC
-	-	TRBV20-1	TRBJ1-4	CSVGTNEKLFF	TGCAGTGTGGGGACTAATGAAAAACTGTTTTTT
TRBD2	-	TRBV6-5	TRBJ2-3	CASSSLAGGPDTQYF	TGTGCCAGCAGTTCACTAGCGGGGGGGCCAGATACGCAGTATTTT
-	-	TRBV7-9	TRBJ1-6	CASSPRDKNNSPLHF	TGTGCCAGCAGCCCCCGGGACAAAAATAATTCACCCCTCCACTTT
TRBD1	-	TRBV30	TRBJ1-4	CAWTGQANEKLFF	TGTGCCTGGACGGGACAGGCTAATGAAAAACTGTTTTTT
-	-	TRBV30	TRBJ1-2	CAWSSTGSGGYTF	TGTGCCTGGAGTTCAACAGGGTCAGGTGGCTACACCTTC
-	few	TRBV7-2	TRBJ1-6	CASSLGGGNSPLHF	TGTGCCAGCAGCTTAGGAGGTGGCAATTCACCCCTCCACTTT
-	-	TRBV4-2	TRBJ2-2	CASSQDQTAGELFF	TGTGCCAGCAGCCAAGATCAAACGGCCGGGGAGCTGTTTTTT
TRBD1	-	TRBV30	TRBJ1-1	CALQGVGTEAFF	TGTGCCTTACAGGGGGTCGGCACTGAAGCTTTCTTT
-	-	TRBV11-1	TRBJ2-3	CASSLQPSADTQYF	TGTGCCAGCAGCCTACAACCTAGCGCAGATACGCAGTATTTT
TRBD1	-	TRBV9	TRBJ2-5	CASSGRGRETQYF	TGTGCCAGCAGCGGAAGGGGGCGGGAGACCCAGTACTTC
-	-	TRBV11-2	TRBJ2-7	CASSLDGDYEQYF	TGTGCCAGCAGCTTAGATGGGGACTACGAGCAGTACTTC
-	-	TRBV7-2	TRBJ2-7	CASSLYRYEQYF	TGTGCCAGCAGCTTATACCGGTACGAGCAGTACTTC
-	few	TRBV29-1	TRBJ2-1	CSVESSVIGEQFF	TGCAGCGTTGAGAGTTCAGTAATCGGTGAGCAGTTCTTC
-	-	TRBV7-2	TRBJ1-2	CASSLARAVYNYGYTF	TGTGCCAGCAGCTTAGCCCGGGCCGTATATAACTATGGCTACACCTTC
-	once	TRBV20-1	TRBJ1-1	CLGARNTEAFF	TGCCTCGGGGCGAGGAACACTGAAGCTTTCTTT
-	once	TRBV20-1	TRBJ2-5	CSARAGETQYF	TGCAGTGCTAGAGCGGGAGAGACCCAGTACTTC
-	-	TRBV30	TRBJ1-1	CAWSVTKNTEAFF	TGTGCCTGGAGTGTAACCAAGAACACTGAAGCTTTCTTT
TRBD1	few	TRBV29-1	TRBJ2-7	CSVGQGAHEQYF	TGCAGCGTGGGACAGGGTGCCCACGAGCAGTACTTC
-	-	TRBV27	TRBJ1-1	CASSRSPGRHTEAFF	TGTGCCAGCAGCAGAAGTCCTGGCAGACACACTGAAGCTTTCTTT
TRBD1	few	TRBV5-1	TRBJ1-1	CASSDREVRGTEAFF	TGCGCCAGCAGCGACAGGGAGGTGCGGGGCACTGAAGCTTTCTTT
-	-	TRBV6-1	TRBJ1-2	CASSEAYGGQSYTF	TGTGCCAGCAGTGAAGCTTATGGGGGGCAAAGCTACACCTTC
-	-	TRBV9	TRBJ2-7	CASSVGQGVFYEQYF	TGTGCCAGCAGCGTAGGGCAGGGCGTCTTTTACGAGCAGTACTTC
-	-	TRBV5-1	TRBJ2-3	CASSLATPGDTQYF	TGCGCCAGCAGCTTGGCGACTCCGGGCGATACGCAGTATTTT
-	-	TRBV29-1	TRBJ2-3	CSVVVGEGDTQYF	TGCAGCGTTGTGGTAGGAGAGGGAGATACGCAGTATTTT
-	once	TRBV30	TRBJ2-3	CAWSPGLDTQYF	TGTGCCTGGAGCCCAGGGTTAGATACGCAGTATTTT
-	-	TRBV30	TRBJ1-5	CAWSVDPFNQPQHF	TGTGCCTGGAGTGTTGACCCCTTCAATCAGCCCCAGCATTTT
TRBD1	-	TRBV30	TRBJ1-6	CVLAGQGGSPLHF	TGTGTCCTGGCGGGACAGGGTGGATCACCCCTCCACTTT
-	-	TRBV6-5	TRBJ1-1	CASSPGGYNTEAFF	TGTGCCAGCAGCCCTGGGGGGTATAACACTGAAGCTTTCTTT
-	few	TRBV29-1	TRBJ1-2	CSVEHYGYTF	TGCAGCGTTGAACACTATGGCTACACCTTC
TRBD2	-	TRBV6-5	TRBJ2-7	CASSYPGLAGTYEQYF	TGTGCCAGCAGTTACCCGGGACTAGCGGGAACCTACGAGCAGTACTTC
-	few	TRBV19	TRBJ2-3	CASSGQRARTDTQYF	TGTGCCAGTAGCGGACAGCGAGCACGGACAGATACGCAGTATTTT
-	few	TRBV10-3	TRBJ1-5	CAISSDNSNQPQHF	TGTGCCATCAGTTCTGACAATAGCAATCAGCCCCAGCATTTT
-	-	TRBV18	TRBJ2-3	CASSPGSTDTQYF	TGTGCCAGCTCACCGGGGAGCACAGATACGCAGTATTTT
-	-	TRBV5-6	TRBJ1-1	CASSMTVNTEAFF	TGTGCCAGCAGCATGACGGTGAACACTGAAGCTTTCTTT
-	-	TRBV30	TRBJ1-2	CAWSGPYGYTF	TGTGCCTGGAGCGGGCCCTATGGCTACACCTTC
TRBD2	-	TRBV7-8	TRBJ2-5	CASSSGLAGGQETQYF	TGTGCCAGCAGCTCGGGACTAGCGGGGGGACAAGAGACCCAGTACTTC
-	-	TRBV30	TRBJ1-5	CAWSAGGAQHF	TGTGCCTGGAGTGCCGGGGGGGCCCAGCATTTT
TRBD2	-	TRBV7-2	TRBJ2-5	CASSPAGGPQETQYF	TGTGCCAGCAGCCCAGCGGGGGGGCCCCAAGAGACCCAGTACTTC
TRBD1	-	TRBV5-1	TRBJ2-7	CASSAGTGVYEQYF	TGCGCCAGCAGCGCCGGGACAGGGGTCTACGAGCAGTACTTC
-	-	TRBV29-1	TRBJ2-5	CSPGAGETQYF	TGCAGCCCGGGGGCCGGGGAGACCCAGTACTTC
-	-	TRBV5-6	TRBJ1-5	CASSLYSQPQHF	TGTGCCAGCAGCTTGTATTCTCAGCCCCAGCATTTT
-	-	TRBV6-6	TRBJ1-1	CASRPRGTEAFF	TGTGCCAGCAGGCCCCGCGGCACTGAAGCTTTCTTT
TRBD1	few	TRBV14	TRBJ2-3	CASSPDRGSAYTQYF	TGTGCCAGCAGCCCAGACAGGGGATCGGCGTATACGCAGTATTTT
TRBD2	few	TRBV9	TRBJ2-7	CASSGSGGAYEQYF	TGTGCCAGCAGCGGTAGCGGGGGGGCCTACGAGCAGTACTTC
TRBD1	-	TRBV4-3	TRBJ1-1	CASSQGGTGHTEAFF	TGCGCCAGCAGCCAAGGGGGGACAGGGCACACTGAAGCTTTCTTT
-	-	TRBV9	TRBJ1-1	CASSPGGMNTEAFF	TGTGCCAGCAGCCCCGGCGGGATGAACACTGAAGCTTTCTTT